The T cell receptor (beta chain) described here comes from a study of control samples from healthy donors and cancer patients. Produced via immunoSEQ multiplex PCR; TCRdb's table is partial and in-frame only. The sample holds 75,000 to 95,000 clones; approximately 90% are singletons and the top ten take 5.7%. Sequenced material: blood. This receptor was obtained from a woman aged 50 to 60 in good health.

The CDR3 DNA follows: TGCGCCAGCAGCCCCGACAGCATCTATGGCTACACCTTC. This translates into CASSPDSIYGYTF. The chain employs TRBV5-1 and TRBJ1-2; maybe TRBD1 (5 bases). Trimming shortened V by 4 bases and J by 4 bases, and 11 bases separated the two germline ends. Germline lookup yields CDR1 SGHRS and CDR2 YFSETQ. The CDR3 has 13 amino acids.